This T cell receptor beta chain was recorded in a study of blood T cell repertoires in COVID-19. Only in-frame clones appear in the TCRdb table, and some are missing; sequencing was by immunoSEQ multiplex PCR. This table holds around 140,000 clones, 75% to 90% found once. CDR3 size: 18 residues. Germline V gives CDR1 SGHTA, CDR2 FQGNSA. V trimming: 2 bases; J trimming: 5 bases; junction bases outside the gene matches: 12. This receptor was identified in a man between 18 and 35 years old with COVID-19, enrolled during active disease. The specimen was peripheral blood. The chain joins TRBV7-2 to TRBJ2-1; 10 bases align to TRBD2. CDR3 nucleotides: TGTGCCAGCAGCTTAACCGTCCCCCTAGCGGGAGTAAACAATGAGCAGTTCTTC. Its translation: CASSLTVPLAGVNNEQFF.